Presented here are 5 T cell receptor beta chains from one specimen sequenced in a study of blood T cell repertoires in COVID-19. Clones were sequenced by immunoSEQ multiplex PCR, and TCRdb holds only the in-frame ones, with some missing. The data hold about 230,000 clones, with 84% observed a single time. Sequencing was carried out using PBMCs or T cells enriched from blood (not recorded which). The source is a man in his 60s who had recovered from COVID-19.

This chain joins TRBV10-3 and TRBJ2-1; 9 bases map to TRBD1. Germline CDR1 is ENHRY and CDR2 is SYGVKD. Losses at the gene ends were 8 bases for V and 4 bases for J; bases not matched to a gene: 3. The CDR3 has 13 residues. The CDR3 loop is CAIGTGPYNEQFF. CDR3 sequence (DNA): TGTGCCATCGGGACAGGGCCATACAATGAGCAGTTCTTC.

This CDR3 reads CASSSTGSSYNEQFF. CDR3 sequence (DNA): TGTGCCAGCAGTTCCACAGGGAGCTCCTACAATGAGCAGTTCTTC. The rearrangement joins TRBV11-2 to TRBJ2-1, with D tentatively TRBD1 (6 bases). The CDR3 length is 15 residues. Trimming removed 6 bases from V and 0 bases from J, with 12 bases in between. Germline CDR1 reads SGHAT; CDR2 reads FQNNGV.

The rearrangement links TRBV2 to TRBJ1-3; 7 nucleotides line up with TRBD1. The CDR3 extends over 16 amino acids. J was trimmed by 2 bases and V by 7 bases; bases with no gene match: 11. CDR1 SNHLY and CDR2 FYNNEI come from the germline V gene. DNA of the CDR3: TGTGCCAGCACCCGAGACAGGGCCGTGACTGGAAACACCATATATTTT. Amino acids: CASTRDRAVTGNTIYF.

This chain links TRBV11-2 with TRBJ2-6; D not certain. The V and J ends lost 6 bases and 0 bases respectively, with 6 bases between them. The CDR3 is made up of 14 amino acids. Germline-derived CDR1 and CDR2 are SGHAT and FQNNGV. The CDR3 is CASSPSSGANVLTF. The CDR3, as DNA: TGTGCCAGCAGTCCGAGCTCTGGGGCCAACGTCCTGACTTTC.

This clone was observed a few times. This chain's CDR3 is CASRGGGSTDTQYF. The CDR3 region has the DNA TGTGCCTCACGAGGGGGTGGAAGCACAGATACGCAGTATTTT. The J gene is TRBJ2-3, the V gene TRBV10-3; perhaps TRBD1 as D (6 bases). Trimming took off 11 bases at V and 0 bases at J, with 15 bases between the two ends. The CDR3 loop spans 14 amino acids. Looked up from germline, CDR1 is ENHRY and CDR2 is SYGVKD.